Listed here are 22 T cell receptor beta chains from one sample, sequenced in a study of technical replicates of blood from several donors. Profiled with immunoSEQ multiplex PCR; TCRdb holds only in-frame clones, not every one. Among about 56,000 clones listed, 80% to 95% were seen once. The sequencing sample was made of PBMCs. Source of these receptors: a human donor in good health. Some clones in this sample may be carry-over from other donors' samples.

The CDR3: CASSYSQGRNTEAFF. The CDR3 nucleotides are TGTGCCAGCAGTTACTCGCAGGGGCGGAACACTGAAGCTTTCTTT. The chain has TRBV6-5 and TRBJ1-1; D is possibly TRBD1 (6 bases). V lost 0 bases and J 1 base, leaving 9 bases between the germline ends. Germline lookup yields CDR1 MNHEY and CDR2 SVGAGI. The CDR3 runs 15 residues.

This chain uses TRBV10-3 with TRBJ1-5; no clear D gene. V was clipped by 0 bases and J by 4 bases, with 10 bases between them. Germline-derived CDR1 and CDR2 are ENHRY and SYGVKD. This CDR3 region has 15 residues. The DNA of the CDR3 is TGTGCCATCAGTGAGTCGGTGGGCAGGAATCAGCCCCAGCATTTT. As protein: CAISESVGRNQPQHF.

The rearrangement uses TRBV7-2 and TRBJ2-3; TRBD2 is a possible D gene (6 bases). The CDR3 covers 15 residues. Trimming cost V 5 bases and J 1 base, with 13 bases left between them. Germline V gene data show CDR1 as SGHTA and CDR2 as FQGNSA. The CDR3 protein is CASSLQWGGTDTQYF. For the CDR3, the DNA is TGTGCCAGCAGCCTACAGTGGGGGGGCACAGATACGCAGTATTTT.

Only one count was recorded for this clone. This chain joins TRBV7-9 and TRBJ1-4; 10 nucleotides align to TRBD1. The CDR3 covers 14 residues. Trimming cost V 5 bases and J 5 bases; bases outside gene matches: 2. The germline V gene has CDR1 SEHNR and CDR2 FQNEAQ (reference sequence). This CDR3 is CASSQDRGNEKLFF. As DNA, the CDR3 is TGTGCCAGCAGCCAGGACAGGGGGAATGAAAAACTGTTTTTT.

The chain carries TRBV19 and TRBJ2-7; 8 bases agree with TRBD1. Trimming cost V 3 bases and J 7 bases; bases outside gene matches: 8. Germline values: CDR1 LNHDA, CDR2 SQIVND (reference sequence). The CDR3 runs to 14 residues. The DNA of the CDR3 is TGTGCCAGTAGTATCCCGGACAGGGTTAGTGAGCAGTACTTC. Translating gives CASSIPDRVSEQYF.

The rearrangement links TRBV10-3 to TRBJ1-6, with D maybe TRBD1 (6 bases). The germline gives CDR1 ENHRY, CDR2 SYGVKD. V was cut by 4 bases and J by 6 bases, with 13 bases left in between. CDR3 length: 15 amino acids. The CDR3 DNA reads TGTGCCATCAGTGGAACGACAGGCCTTAATTCACCCCTCCACTTT. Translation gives CAISGTTGLNSPLHF.

CDR3 in DNA: TGTGCCAGCTCTCTCGACATCCAAGAGACCCAGTACTTC. Translating it yields CASSLDIQETQYF. This chain connects TRBV18 to TRBJ2-5; D gene ambiguous. This CDR3 is 13 amino acids long. Germline CDR1 reads KGHSH; CDR2 reads LQKENI. V was pared by 6 bases and J by 1 base, with 9 bases between.

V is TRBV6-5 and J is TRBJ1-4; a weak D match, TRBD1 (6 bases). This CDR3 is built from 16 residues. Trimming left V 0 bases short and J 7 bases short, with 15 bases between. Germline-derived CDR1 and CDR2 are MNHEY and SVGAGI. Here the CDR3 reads CASSYSGGARGEKLFF. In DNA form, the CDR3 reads TGTGCCAGCAGTTACTCCGGGGGGGCGAGAGGTGAAAAACTGTTTTTT.

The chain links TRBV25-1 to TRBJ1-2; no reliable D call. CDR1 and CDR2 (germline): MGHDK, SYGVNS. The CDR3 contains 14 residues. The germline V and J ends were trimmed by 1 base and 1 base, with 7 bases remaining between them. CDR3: CASSELQFNYGYTF. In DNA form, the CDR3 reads TGTGCCAGCAGTGAATTACAGTTTAACTATGGCTACACCTTC.

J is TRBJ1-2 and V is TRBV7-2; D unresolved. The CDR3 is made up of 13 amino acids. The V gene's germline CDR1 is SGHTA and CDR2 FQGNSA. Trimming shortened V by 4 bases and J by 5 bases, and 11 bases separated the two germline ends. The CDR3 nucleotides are TGTGCCAGCAGCTCAAACTACCTTTATGGCTACACCTTC. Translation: CASSSNYLYGYTF.

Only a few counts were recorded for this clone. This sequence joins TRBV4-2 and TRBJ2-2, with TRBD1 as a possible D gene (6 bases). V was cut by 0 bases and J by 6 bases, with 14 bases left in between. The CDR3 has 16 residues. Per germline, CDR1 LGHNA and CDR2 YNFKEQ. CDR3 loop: CASSQEAGAWAGELFF. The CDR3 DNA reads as TGTGCCAGCAGCCAAGAGGCAGGGGCCTGGGCCGGGGAGCTGTTTTTT.

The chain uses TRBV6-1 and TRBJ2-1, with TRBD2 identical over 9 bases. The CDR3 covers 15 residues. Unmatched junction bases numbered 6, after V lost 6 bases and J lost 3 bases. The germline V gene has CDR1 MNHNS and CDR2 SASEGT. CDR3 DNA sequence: TGTGCCAGCAGCCTCACTAGCGGGTTCTACAATGAGCAGTTCTTC. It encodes CASSLTSGFYNEQFF.

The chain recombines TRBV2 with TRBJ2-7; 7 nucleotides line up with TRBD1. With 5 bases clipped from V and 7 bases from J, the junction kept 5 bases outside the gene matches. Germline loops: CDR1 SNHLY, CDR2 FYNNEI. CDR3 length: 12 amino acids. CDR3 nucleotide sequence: TGTGCCAGCAGTACGACAGGGTGGGAGCAGTACTTC. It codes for CASSTTGWEQYF.

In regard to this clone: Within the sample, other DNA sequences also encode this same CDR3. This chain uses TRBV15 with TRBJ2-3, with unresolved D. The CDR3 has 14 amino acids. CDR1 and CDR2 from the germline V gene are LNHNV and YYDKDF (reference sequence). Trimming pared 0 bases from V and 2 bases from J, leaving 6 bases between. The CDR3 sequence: CATSRDYVTDTQYF. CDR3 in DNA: TGTGCCACCAGCAGAGACTACGTCACAGATACGCAGTATTTT.

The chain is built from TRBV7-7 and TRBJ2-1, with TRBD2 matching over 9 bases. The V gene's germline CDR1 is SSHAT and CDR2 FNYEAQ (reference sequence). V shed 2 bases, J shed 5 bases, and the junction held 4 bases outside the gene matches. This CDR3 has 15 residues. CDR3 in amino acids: CASSLMASGNNEQFF. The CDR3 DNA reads TGTGCCAGCAGCTTAATGGCTAGCGGGAACAATGAGCAGTTCTTC.

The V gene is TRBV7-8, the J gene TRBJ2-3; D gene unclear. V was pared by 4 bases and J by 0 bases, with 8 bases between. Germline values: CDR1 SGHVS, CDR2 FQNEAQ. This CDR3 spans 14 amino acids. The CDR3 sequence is CASSSSPSTDTQYF. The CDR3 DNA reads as TGTGCCAGCAGCTCTTCCCCCAGCACAGATACGCAGTATTTT.

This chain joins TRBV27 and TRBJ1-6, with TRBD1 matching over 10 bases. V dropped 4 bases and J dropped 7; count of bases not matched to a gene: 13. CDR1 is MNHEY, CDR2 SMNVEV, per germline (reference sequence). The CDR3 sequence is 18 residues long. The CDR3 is CASSSVGGQGPRNSPLHF. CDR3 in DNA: TGTGCCAGCAGTTCCGTCGGGGGACAGGGGCCGCGGAATTCACCCCTCCACTTT.

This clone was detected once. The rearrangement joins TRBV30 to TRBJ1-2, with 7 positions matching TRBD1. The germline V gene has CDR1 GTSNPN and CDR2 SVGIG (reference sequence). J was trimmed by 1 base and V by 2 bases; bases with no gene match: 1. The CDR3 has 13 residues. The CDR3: CAWSRDSNYGYTF. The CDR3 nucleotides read TGTGCCTGGAGTCGGGACAGTAACTATGGCTACACCTTC.

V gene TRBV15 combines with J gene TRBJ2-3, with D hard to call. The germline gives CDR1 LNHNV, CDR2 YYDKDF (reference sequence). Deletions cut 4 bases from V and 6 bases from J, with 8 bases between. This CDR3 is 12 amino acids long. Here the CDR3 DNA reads TGTGCCACCAGCACGTACAAGGATACGCAGTATTTT. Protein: CATSTYKDTQYF.

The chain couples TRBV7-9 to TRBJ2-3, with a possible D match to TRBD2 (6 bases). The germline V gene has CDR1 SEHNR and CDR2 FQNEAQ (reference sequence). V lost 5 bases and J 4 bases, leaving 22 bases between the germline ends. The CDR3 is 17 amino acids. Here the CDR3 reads CASSRGTDWVGPDTQYF. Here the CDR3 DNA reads TGTGCCAGCAGCCGCGGGACGGATTGGGTGGGCCCAGATACGCAGTATTTT. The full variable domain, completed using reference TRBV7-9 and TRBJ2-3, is DTGVSQNPRHKITKRGQNVTFRCDPISEHNRLYWYRQTLGQGPEFLTYFQNEAQLEKSRLLSDRFSAERPKGSFSTLEIQRTEQGDSAMYLCASSRGTDWVGPDTQYFGPGTRLTVL.

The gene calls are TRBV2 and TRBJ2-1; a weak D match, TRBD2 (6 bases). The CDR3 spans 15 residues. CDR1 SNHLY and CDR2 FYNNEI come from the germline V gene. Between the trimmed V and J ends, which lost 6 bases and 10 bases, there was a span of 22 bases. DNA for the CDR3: TGTGCCAGCAGACTCAGCGGACCCTCCCGGGAGGAGCAGTTCTTC. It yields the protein CASRLSGPSREEQFF. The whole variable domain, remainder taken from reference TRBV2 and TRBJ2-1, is EPEVTQTPSHQVTQMGQEVILRCVPISNHLYFYWYRQILGQKVEFLVSFYNNEISEKSEIFDDQFSVERPDGSNFTLKIRSTKLEDSAMYFCASRLSGPSREEQFFGPGTRLTVL.

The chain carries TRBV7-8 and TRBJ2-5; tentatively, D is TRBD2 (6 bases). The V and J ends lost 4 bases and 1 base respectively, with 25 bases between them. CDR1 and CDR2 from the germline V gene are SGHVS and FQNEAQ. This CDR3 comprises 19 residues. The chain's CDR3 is CASSSSLLPTGTFQETQYF. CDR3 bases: TGTGCCAGCAGCTCCTCTTTACTCCCTACCGGGACTTTCCAAGAGACCCAGTACTTC. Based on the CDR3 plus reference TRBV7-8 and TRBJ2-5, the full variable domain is GAGVSQSPRYKVAKRGQDVALRCDPISGHVSLFWYQQALGQGPEFLTYFQNEAQLDKSGLPSDRFFAERPEGSVSTLKIQRTQQEDSAVYLCASSSSLLPTGTFQETQYFGPGTRLLVL.